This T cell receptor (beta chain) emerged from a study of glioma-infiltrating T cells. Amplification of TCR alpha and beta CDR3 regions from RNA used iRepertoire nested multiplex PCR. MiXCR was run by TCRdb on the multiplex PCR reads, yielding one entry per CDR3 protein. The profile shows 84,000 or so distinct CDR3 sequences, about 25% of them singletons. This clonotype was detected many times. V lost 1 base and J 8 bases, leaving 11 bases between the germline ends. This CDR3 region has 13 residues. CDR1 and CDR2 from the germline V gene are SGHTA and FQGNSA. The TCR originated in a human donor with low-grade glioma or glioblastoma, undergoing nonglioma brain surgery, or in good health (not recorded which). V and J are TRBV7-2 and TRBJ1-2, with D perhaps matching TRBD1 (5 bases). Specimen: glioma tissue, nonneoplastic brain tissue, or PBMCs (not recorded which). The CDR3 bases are TGTGCCAGCAGCTTAGAGGGCAGGGTCGGCTACACCTTC. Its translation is CASSLEGRVGYTF.